These 17 T cell receptor beta chains were sequenced from one sample in a study of CD8+ T cells in alopecia areata. Extraction and reverse transcription of RNA yielded cDNA as the sequencing template. Produced via immunoSEQ multiplex PCR; TCRdb's table is partial and in-frame only. The sample includes 90,000 to 100,000 clones, 35% to 45% of them seen just once. The specimen sequenced was CD4+ T cells sorted from blood. The receptors derive from a human donor with alopecia areata.

The chain uses TRBV29-1 and TRBJ1-4; 9 bases line up with TRBD1. In germline, CDR1 is SQVTM, CDR2 ANQGSEA. With 3 bases clipped from V and 10 bases from J, the junction kept 6 bases outside the gene matches. This CDR3 comprises 13 residues. CDR3 sequence reads: CSVDSTGGGKLFF. DNA for the CDR3: TGCAGCGTTGACTCGACAGGGGGGGGAAAACTGTTTTTT.

The V gene is TRBV18, the J gene TRBJ1-2, with D possibly being TRBD1 (5 bases). The V end was cut by 6 bases, the J end by 1 base, with 15 bases between. Germline V lookup: CDR1 KGHSH, CDR2 LQKENI. This CDR3 spans 15 amino acids. CDR3 sequence (DNA): TGTGCCAGCTCTCCCCCGACAGAGCGTAACTATGGCTACACCTTC. As protein: CASSPPTERNYGYTF.

The chain joins TRBV7-9 to TRBJ2-2; D is ambiguous. CDR1 is SEHNR, CDR2 FQNEAQ, per germline (reference sequence). The CDR3 runs to 15 residues. Trimming left V 3 bases short and J 2 bases short, with 10 bases between. CDR3 DNA: TGTGCCAGCAGCTTGCTGCCCCAAAACACCGGGGAGCTGTTTTTT. As protein: CASSLLPQNTGELFF.

This chain joins TRBV29-1 and TRBJ2-7; D is possibly TRBD1 (5 bases). Trimming removed 6 bases from V and 3 bases from J, with 12 bases in between. The CDR3 extends over 12 amino acids. Germline lookup yields CDR1 SQVTM and CDR2 ANQGSEA. CDR3 DNA sequence: TGCAGCGTCAGGGAAGTAAGCTACGAGCAGTACTTC. Protein sequence: CSVREVSYEQYF.

A single count supports this clone. The V call is TRBV2, the J call TRBJ2-1; 12 nucleotides agree with TRBD2. J lost 14 bases, V lost 6 bases, and 2 bases had no gene match. CDR1 SNHLY and CDR2 FYNNEI come from the germline V gene. The CDR3 is 11 amino acids. The CDR3 DNA reads as TGTGCCAGCAGGACTAGCGGGAGTGAGTTCTTC. Amino acids: CASRTSGSEFF.

This chain connects TRBV29-1 to TRBJ2-2, with TRBD2 identical over 8 bases. Germline V gene data show CDR1 as SQVTM and CDR2 as ANQGSEA. The CDR3 has 15 amino acids. V trimming: 6 bases; J trimming: 2 bases; junction bases outside the gene matches: 8. The CDR3 DNA is TGCAGCGTACTACCGGGACTAGAAAACACCGGGGAGCTGTTTTTT. Translating it yields CSVLPGLENTGELFF.

This clone appeared a single time. This chain connects TRBV7-2 to TRBJ2-7, with 9 bases that match TRBD2. The CDR3 covers 15 residues. In germline, CDR1 is SGHTA, CDR2 FQGNSA. V shed 5 bases, J shed 0 bases, and the junction held 5 bases outside the gene matches. The CDR3 bases are TGTGCCAGCAGCCTCAGCGGGGGGAGCTCCTACGAGCAGTACTTC. Encoded protein: CASSLSGGSSYEQYF.

This clone was counted a few times. V and J are TRBV30 and TRBJ2-1, with 7 bases lining up with TRBD2. The CDR3 has 15 amino acids. V gave up 0 bases and J gave up 4 bases; unmatched junction bases: 6. Per the germline V gene, CDR1 is GTSNPN and CDR2 is SVGIG (reference sequence). CDR3 nucleotide sequence: TGTGCCTGGAGTGTGAGGGAGGGCTTTTACAATGAGCAGTTCTTC. Translated, it gives CAWSVREGFYNEQFF.

This chain joins TRBV2 and TRBJ2-1; 10 nucleotides match TRBD1. Germline values: CDR1 SNHLY, CDR2 FYNNEI. The CDR3 has 14 amino acids. J lost 12 bases, V lost 4 bases, and 9 bases had no gene match. CDR3 amino acids: CASSGDRGGFGQFF. Here the CDR3 DNA reads TGTGCCAGCAGTGGGGACAGGGGAGGTTTTGGGCAGTTCTTC.

The genes are TRBV27 and TRBJ2-7, with D perhaps matching TRBD1 or TRBD2 (5 bases each). With 2 bases removed from V and 6 bases from J, the gap between germline ends came to 8 bases. Germline CDR1 reads MNHEY; CDR2 reads SMNVEV (reference sequence). This CDR3 is built from 12 residues. The CDR3 region is CASSLRGTEQYF. CDR3 DNA: TGTGCCAGCAGTTTAAGAGGGACCGAGCAGTACTTC.

This clone came up once. This chain joins TRBV5-1 and TRBJ2-1; TRBD1 agrees at 9 bases. Germline assignment: CDR1 SGHRS and CDR2 YFSETQ. J was trimmed by 9 bases and V by 8 bases; bases with no gene match: 6. The CDR3 sequence is 12 residues long. CDR3 loop: CASGTGFVEQFF. The CDR3 nucleotides are TGCGCCAGTGGGACAGGGTTTGTTGAGCAGTTCTTC. Supplemented by reference TRBV5-1 and TRBJ2-1, the full variable domain reads KAGVTQTPRYLIKTRGQQVTLSCSPISGHRSVSWYQQTPGQGLQFLFEYFSETQRNKGNFPGRFSGRQFSNSRSEMNVSTLELGDSALYLCASGTGFVEQFFGPGTRLTVL.

This clone was detected only a few times. The V gene is TRBV5-4, the J gene TRBJ2-3; TRBD2 agrees at 11 bases. The V and J ends lost 3 bases and 6 bases, in that order; junction bases with no gene match: 6. Germline values: CDR1 SGHNT, CDR2 YYREEE (reference sequence). The CDR3 contains 15 residues. The CDR3 spells CASSSQLAGGDTQYF. The CDR3 DNA follows: TGTGCCAGCAGCTCTCAGCTAGCGGGAGGCGATACGCAGTATTTT. Full variable domain (remainder filled in from reference TRBV5-4 and TRBJ2-3): ETGVTQSPTHLIKTRGQQVTLRCSSQSGHNTVSWYQQALGQGPQFIFQYYREEENGRGNFPPRFSGLQFPNYSSELNVNALELDDSALYLCASSSQLAGGDTQYFGPGTRLTVL.

This clone was seen only a few times. The chain combines TRBV30 with TRBJ1-3; D may be TRBD1 (6 bases). The CDR3 has 13 amino acids. Trimming shortened V by 7 bases and J by 3 bases, and 13 bases separated the two germline ends. Germline assignment: CDR1 GTSNPN and CDR2 SVGIG (reference sequence). CDR3 amino acids: CAFDRFGGNTIYF. CDR3 sequence (DNA): TGTGCCTTCGACAGGTTTGGTGGAAACACCATATATTTT. Combining the CDR3 with reference TRBV30 and TRBJ1-3 gives the whole variable domain SQTIHQWPATLVQPVGSPLSLECTVEGTSNPNLYWYRQAAGRGLQLLFYSVGIGQISSEVPQNLSASRPQDRQFILSSKKLLLSDSGFYLCAFDRFGGNTIYFGEGSWLTVV.

The rearrangement links TRBV7-8 to TRBJ2-7; D is perhaps TRBD2 (6 bases). The V gene lost 2 bases and the J gene lost 5 bases, with 16 bases spanning the gap. The CDR3 sequence is 15 residues long. Germline V gene sequence: CDR1 SGHVS, CDR2 FQNEAQ. The CDR3 loop reads CASSLQVLASDEQYF. DNA of the CDR3: TGTGCCAGCAGCTTACAAGTACTAGCTTCCGACGAGCAGTACTTC.

This chain links TRBV11-1 with TRBJ2-5; D ambiguous. V gave up 2 bases and J gave up 4 bases, with 5 bases separating them. CDR3 size: 12 residues. Germline CDR1 and CDR2: SGHAT and FQDESV (reference sequence). This chain's CDR3 is CASSLTAETQYF. The CDR3 DNA reads as TGTGCCAGCAGCTTAACGGCAGAGACCCAGTACTTC.

This clone turned up a few times. CDR3 nucleotides: TGTGCCAGCAGTTCGGACAGGGGTACAGATACGCAGTATTTT. This encodes CASSSDRGTDTQYF. The chain recombines TRBV2 with TRBJ2-3; 9 bases match TRBD1. The V and J ends lost 5 bases and 3 bases, in that order; junction bases with no gene match: 3. The germline gives CDR1 SNHLY, CDR2 FYNNEI. The CDR3 has 14 amino acids.

This rearrangement joins TRBV19 to TRBJ2-1, with 8 bases fitting TRBD2. The CDR3 sequence is 12 residues long. The J segment lost 6 bases and the V segment lost 8 bases, leaving 3 bases of the junction unmatched. From germline, CDR1 is LNHDA and CDR2 SQIVND (reference sequence). The CDR3 DNA sequence: TGTGCCAGTGTAGCGGGGCCCAATGAGCAGTTCTTC. It translates to CASVAGPNEQFF. Full variable domain (outside the CDR3, taken from reference TRBV19 and TRBJ2-1): DGGITQSPKYLFRKEGQNVTLSCEQNLNHDAMYWYRQDPGQGLRLIYYSQIVNDFQKGDIAEGYSVSREKKESFPLTVTSAQKNPTAFYLCASVAGPNEQFFGPGTRLTVL.